The clone carrying this T cell receptor beta chain has a handful of counts. No antigen is known for it. The entry originates in a study of beta chain features in type 1 diabetes. In the study overall: Healthy donors resembled patients in age, gender and cell yields. The study's findings and limits: Overrepresentation of cells with high TCR expression could result from cDNA sequencing. The study found that naive, central memory and Treg TCRB repertoires appeared more similar in patients than in healthy donors.

The CDR3 totals 15 residues. Germline V gives CDR1 LGHNT, CDR2 FRNRAP. V gave up 6 bases and J gave up 0 bases, with 13 bases separating them. The entirety of the isolated RNA underwent reverse transcription, so expressed TCRB transcripts were sequenced. Mean read depth for naive, central memory and regulatory T cell samples was 3 million to 4.5 million reads. Only in-frame clones appear in the TCRdb table, and some are missing; sequencing was by immunoSEQ multiplex PCR. Of 970,000 or so clones in the sample, roughly 17% are singletons; the top ten hold 0.023%. The sequence was obtained from a young woman in good health. The sequenced sample was naive CD4+ T cells from blood. V is TRBV12-5 and J is TRBJ2-3, with D possibly TRBD1 on 6 matching bases. The CDR3 DNA reads TGTGCTAGTGGCACCGGGACATCTAGCACAGATACGCAGTATTTT. It codes for CASGTGTSSTDTQYF.